This TCR beta chain was sequenced for a study of cytomegalovirus exposure and HLA in healthy donors. CDR1 is MNHEY, CDR2 SMNVEV, per germline (reference sequence). V lost 5 bases and J lost 6; bases outside the gene matches: 4. The CDR3 is made up of 13 amino acids. Study-level findings and limits: Most TCR sequences proved rare, with some public TCRs found in many donors.

Libraries were prepared by immunoSEQ multiplex PCR; TCRdb keeps only in-frame clonotypes and omits some of them. The sample shows 110,000 to 150,000 clones, 90% of them seen only once. With regard to this clone: What it recognizes is unknown.

The TCR comes from a woman aged 25-40 years in good health and CMV-seropositive. Sequences were obtained from PBMCs. This sequence joins TRBV27 and TRBJ2-7; 10 nucleotides align to TRBD1. The CDR3 coding sequence is TGTGCCAGCAGTCCCTGGACAGGGGGCGAGCAGTACTTC. As protein: CASSPWTGGEQYF.